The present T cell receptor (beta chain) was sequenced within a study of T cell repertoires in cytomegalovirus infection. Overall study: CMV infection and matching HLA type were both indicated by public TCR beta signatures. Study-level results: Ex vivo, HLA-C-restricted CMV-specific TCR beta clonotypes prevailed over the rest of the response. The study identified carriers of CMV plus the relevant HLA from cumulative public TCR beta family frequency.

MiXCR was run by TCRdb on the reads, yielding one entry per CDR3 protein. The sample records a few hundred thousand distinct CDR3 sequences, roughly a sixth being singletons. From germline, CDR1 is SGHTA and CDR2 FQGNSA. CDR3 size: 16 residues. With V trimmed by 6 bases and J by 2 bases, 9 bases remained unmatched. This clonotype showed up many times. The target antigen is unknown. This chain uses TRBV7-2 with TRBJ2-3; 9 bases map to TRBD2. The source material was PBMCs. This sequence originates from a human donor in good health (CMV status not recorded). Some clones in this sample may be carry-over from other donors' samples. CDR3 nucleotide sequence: TGTGCCAGCAGGTCGCTAGCGGGGAGCCCCACAGATACGCAGTATTTT. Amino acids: CASRSLAGSPTDTQYF. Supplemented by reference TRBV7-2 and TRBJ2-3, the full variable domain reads GAGVSQSPSNKVTEKGKDVELRCDPISGHTALYWYRQSLGQGLEFLIYFQGNSAPDKSGLPSDRFSAERTGGSVSTLTIQRTQQEDSAVYLCASRSLAGSPTDTQYFGPGTRLTVL.